The next 2 T cell receptor beta chains were all read from a single sample in a study of blood T cells in healthy people across ages. Then a second PCR, running roughly 7 to 11 cycles, was carried out with a sample-barcoded 5' primer and a J-beta primer mix. MiXCR, run by TCRdb on the 5' RACE reads, gives a single entry per CDR3 protein. The sample has 850,000 or so distinct CDR3 sequences; 25% to 35% are singletons. Input material: blood. The receptors here all came from a woman older than 75 in good health.

V and J are TRBV25-1 and TRBJ2-1; D assignment may be TRBD1 or TRBD2 (6 bases each). This CDR3 has 14 amino acids. Germline V gives CDR1 MGHDK, CDR2 SYGVNS. Trimming cost V 6 bases and J 7 bases, with 16 bases left between them. CDR3 DNA sequence: TGTGCCAGCAGGCAAACAGGGAGGAAGAATGAGCAGTTCTTC. Protein sequence: CASRQTGRKNEQFF.

V usage is TRBV10-3 and J usage is TRBJ2-7; possibly TRBD2 for D (7 bases). The germline CDR1 and CDR2 sequences are ENHRY and SYGVKD. V lost 0 bases and J 0 bases, leaving 12 bases between the germline ends. CDR3 length: 16 residues. The CDR3: CAISESKGGGSYEQYF. The CDR3 coding sequence is TGTGCCATCAGTGAGTCGAAGGGGGGGGGCTCCTACGAGCAGTACTTC.